The T cell receptor (beta chain) under discussion was sequenced for a study of blood T cell repertoires in COVID-19. Study context: Some COVID-19 samples were acute and others convalescent; all came from the United States, Italy and Spain. From T cells, B-cell-depleted T cells, or PBMCs came the material, which was cDNA or gDNA.

Per the original methods: Amplification from reference gene primers served as the basis for estimated nucleated cell counts. Generated by immunoSEQ multiplex PCR, the TCRdb table keeps only in-frame clones and is missing some. V and J calls and clone size are copied from that table; D and trimming were computed from the DNA. The sample shows about 180,000 clones, roughly 88% of them seen only once. V was cut by 3 bases and J by 5 bases, with 15 bases left in between. This CDR3 contains 14 residues. CDR1 SGHNT and CDR2 YYREEE come from the germline V gene (reference sequence). What was sequenced was peripheral blood. The V and J genes are TRBV5-4 and TRBJ2-7; D possibly corresponds to TRBD2 (6 bases). This receptor was identified in a woman aged 25 to 39 with acute or convalescent COVID-19. Here the CDR3 reads CASSSNTQRDEQYF. The CDR3 nucleotides read TGTGCCAGCAGCTCCAACACCCAGCGGGACGAGCAGTACTTC. The whole variable domain, filled in from reference TRBV5-4 and TRBJ2-7, reads ETGVTQSPTHLIKTRGQQVTLRCSSQSGHNTVSWYQQALGQGPQFIFQYYREEENGRGNFPPRFSGLQFPNYSSELNVNALELDDSALYLCASSSNTQRDEQYFGPGTRLTVT.